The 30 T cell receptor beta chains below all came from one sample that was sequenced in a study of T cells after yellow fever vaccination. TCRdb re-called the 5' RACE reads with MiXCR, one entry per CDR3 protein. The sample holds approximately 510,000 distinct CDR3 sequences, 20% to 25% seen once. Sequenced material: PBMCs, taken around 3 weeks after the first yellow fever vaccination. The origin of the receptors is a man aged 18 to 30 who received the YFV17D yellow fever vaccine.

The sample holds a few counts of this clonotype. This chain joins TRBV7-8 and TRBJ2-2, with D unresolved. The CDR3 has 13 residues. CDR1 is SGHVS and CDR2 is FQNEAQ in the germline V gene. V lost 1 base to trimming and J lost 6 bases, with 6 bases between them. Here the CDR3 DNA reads TGTGCCAGCAGCTTAGTGGAATCCGGGGAGCTGTTTTTT. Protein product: CASSLVESGELFF.

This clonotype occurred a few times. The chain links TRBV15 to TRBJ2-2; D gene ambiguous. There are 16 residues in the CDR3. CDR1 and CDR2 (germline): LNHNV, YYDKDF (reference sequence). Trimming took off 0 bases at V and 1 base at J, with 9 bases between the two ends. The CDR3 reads CATSRDMFGNTGELFF. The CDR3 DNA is TGTGCCACCAGCAGAGATATGTTCGGGAACACCGGGGAGCTGTTTTTT.

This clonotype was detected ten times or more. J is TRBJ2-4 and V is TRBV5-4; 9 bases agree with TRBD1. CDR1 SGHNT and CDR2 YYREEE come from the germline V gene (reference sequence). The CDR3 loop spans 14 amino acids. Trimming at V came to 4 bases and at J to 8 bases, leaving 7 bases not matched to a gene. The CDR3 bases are TGTGCCAGCAGCGACCGGGACAGGGCGGACATTCAGTACTTC. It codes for CASSDRDRADIQYF.

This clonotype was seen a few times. The CDR3 protein is CASSLLAIGSGDNTGELFF. CDR3 nucleotide sequence: TGCGCCAGCAGCCTCCTGGCTATTGGTAGCGGCGATAACACCGGGGAGCTGTTTTTT. This chain joins TRBV5-1 and TRBJ2-2, with D possibly being TRBD2 (6 bases). The germline CDR1 and CDR2 sequences are SGHRS and YFSETQ. With 4 bases removed from V and 2 bases from J, the gap between germline ends came to 24 bases. This CDR3 is built from 19 residues.

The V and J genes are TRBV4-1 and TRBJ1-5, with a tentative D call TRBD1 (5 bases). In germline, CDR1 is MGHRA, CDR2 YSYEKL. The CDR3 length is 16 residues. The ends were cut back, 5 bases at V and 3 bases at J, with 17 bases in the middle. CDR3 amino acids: CASSFMGPYLNQPQHF. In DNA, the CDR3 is TGCGCCAGCAGCTTCATGGGACCCTATCTCAATCAGCCCCAGCATTTT.

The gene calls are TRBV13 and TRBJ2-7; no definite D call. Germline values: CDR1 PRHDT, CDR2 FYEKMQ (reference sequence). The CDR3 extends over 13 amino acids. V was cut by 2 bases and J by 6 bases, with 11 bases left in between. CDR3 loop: CASSLSGGLEQYF. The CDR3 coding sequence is TGTGCCAGCAGCTTATCGGGCGGTCTCGAGCAGTACTTC.

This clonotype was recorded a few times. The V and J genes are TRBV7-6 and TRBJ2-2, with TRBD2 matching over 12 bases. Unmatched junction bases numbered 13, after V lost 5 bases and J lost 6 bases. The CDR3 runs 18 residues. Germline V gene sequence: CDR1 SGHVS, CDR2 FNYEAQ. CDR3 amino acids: CASSPRTSGDLPPGELFF. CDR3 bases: TGTGCCAGCAGCCCCCGGACTAGCGGGGATCTACCCCCCGGGGAGCTGTTTTTT.

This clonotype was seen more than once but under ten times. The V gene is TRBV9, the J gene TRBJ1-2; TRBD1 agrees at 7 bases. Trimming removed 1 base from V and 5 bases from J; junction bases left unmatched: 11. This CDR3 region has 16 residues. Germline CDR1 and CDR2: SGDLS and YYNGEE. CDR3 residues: CASSVTGTEIIYGYTF. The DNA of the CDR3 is TGTGCCAGCAGCGTAACCGGGACAGAAATTATTTATGGCTACACCTTC.

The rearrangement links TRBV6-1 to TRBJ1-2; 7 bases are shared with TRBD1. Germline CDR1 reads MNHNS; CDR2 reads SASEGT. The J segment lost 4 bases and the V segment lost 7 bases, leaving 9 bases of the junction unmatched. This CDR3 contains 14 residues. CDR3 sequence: CASTYADRAYGYTF. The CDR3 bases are TGTGCCAGCACCTACGCCGACAGGGCCTATGGCTACACCTTC.

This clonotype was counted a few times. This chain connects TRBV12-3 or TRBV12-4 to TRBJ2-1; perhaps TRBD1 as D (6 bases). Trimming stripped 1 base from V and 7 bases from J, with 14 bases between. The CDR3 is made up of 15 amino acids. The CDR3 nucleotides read TGTGCCAGCAGTTTAGGCTCGGGTAGGGGGAATGAGCAGTTCTTC. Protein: CASSLGSGRGNEQFF.

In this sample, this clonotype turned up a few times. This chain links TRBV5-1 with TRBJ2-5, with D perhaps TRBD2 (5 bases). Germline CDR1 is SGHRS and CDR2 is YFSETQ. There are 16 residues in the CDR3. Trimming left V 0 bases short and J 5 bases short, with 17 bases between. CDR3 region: CASSLEIRGTGETQYF. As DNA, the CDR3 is TGCGCCAGCAGCTTGGAAATTCGGGGAACTGGCGAGACCCAGTACTTC.

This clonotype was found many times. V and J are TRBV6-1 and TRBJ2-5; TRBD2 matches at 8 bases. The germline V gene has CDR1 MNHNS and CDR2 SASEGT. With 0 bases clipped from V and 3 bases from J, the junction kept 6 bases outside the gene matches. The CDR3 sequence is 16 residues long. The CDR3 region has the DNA TGTGCCAGCAGTGAAGCGATCGGTAGCGGGGAAGAGACCCAGTACTTC. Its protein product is CASSEAIGSGEETQYF.

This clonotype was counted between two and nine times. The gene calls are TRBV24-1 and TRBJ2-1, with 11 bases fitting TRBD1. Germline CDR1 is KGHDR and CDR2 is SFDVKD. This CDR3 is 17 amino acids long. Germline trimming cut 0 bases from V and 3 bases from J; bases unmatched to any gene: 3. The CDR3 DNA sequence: TGTGCCACCAGTGATTTGGATGGGACAGGGGGCTACAATGAGCAGTTCTTC. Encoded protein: CATSDLDGTGGYNEQFF.

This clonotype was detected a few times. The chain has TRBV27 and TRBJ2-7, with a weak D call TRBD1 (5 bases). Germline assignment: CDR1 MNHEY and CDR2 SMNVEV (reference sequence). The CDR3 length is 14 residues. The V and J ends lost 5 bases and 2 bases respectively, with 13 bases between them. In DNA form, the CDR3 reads TGTGCCAGCAGTCGGTCAGGACACCCCTACGAGCAGTACGTC. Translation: CASSRSGHPYEQYV.

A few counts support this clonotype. The CDR3 DNA reads TGTGCCAGCAGCTTAGAGGGGGGAGGCGAGCTCTTCTACGAGCAGTACGTC. Its translation is CASSLEGGGELFYEQYV. This chain uses TRBV7-6 with TRBJ2-7; perhaps D is TRBD1 or TRBD2 (6 bases each). The germline V and J ends were trimmed by 1 base and 3 bases, with 19 bases remaining between them. Germline CDR1 SGHVS, CDR2 FNYEAQ. The CDR3 spans 17 residues.

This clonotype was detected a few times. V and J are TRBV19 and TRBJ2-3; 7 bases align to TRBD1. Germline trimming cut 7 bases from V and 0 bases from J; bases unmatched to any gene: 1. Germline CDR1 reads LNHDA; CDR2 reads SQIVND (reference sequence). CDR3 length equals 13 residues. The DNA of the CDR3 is TGTGCCAGTACGGACAGGAGCACAGATACGCAGTATTTT. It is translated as CASTDRSTDTQYF.

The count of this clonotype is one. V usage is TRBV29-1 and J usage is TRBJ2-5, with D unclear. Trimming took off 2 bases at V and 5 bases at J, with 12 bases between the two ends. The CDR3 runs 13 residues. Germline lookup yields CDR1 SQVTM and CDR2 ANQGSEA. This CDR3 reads CSVELGLTETQYF. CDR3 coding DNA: TGCAGCGTTGAACTGGGGTTGACCGAGACCCAGTACTTC.

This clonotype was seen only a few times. This CDR3 reads CASSQDRTGSNEKLFF. In DNA, the CDR3 is TGCGCCAGCAGCCAAGATAGGACAGGATCAAATGAAAAACTGTTTTTT. The rearrangement uses TRBV4-3 and TRBJ1-4, with 7 bases lining up with TRBD1. J lost 5 bases, V lost 0 bases, and 6 bases had no gene match. Germline V gene sequence: CDR1 LGHNA, CDR2 YSLEER. The CDR3 is made up of 16 amino acids.

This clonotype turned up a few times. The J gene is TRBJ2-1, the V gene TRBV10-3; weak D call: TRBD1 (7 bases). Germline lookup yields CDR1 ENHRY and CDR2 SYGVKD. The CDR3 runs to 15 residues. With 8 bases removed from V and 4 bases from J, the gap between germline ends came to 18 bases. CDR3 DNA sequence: TGTGCCATCGGGGACGCGGGACAGCCATACAATGAGCAGTTCTTC. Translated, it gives CAIGDAGQPYNEQFF.

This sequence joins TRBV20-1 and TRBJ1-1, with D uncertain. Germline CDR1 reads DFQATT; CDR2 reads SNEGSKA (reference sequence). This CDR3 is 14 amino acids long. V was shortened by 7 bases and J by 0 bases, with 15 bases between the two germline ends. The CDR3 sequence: CSVKGGSMNTEAFF. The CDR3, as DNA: TGCAGTGTTAAAGGCGGGAGCATGAACACTGAAGCTTTCTTT.

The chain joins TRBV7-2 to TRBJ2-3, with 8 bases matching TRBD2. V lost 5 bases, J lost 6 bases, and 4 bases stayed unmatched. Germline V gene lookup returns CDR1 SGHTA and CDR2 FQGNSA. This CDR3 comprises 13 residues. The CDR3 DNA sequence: TGTGCCAGCAGCCCTGTAGCGGGGGATACGCAGTATTTT. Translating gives CASSPVAGDTQYF.

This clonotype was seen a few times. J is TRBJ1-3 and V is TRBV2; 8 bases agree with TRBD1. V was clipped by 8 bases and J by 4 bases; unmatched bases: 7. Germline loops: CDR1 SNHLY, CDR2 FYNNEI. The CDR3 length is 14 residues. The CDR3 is CASGQGHSGNTIYF. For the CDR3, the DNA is TGTGCCAGCGGACAGGGTCATTCAGGAAACACCATATATTTT.

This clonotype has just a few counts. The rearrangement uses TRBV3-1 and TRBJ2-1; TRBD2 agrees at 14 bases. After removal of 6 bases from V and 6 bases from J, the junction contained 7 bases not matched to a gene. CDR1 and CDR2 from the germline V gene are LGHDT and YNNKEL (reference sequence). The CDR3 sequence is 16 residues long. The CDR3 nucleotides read TGTGCCAGCAGAAAGACTAGCGGGGGGGCGTCCAATGAGCAGTTCTTC. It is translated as CASRKTSGGASNEQFF.

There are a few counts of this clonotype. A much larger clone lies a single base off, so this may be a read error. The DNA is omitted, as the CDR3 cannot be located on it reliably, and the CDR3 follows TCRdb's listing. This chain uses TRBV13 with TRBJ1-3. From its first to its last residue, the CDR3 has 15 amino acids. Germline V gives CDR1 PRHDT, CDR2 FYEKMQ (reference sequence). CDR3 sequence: CASSFGHGSGNTTYF.

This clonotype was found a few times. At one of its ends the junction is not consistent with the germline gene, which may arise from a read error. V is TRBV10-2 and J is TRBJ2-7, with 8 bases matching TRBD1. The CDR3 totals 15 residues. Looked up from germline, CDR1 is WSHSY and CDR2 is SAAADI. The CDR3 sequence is CATSLSGTGAYEQYF. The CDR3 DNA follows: TGCGCCACCAGTTTGTCCGGGACAGGCGCCTACGAGCAGTACTTC.

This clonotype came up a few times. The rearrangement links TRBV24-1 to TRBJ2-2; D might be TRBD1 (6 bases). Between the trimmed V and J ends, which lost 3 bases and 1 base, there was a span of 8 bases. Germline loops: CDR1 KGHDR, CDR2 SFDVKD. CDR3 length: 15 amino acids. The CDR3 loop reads CATSDPGQNTGELFF. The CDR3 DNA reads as TGTGCCACCAGTGATCCGGGACAGAACACCGGGGAGCTGTTTTTT.

CDR3 loop: CASSGGGQGAGNEQFF. The DNA of the CDR3 is TGTGCCAGCAGTGGGGGGGGACAGGGGGCCGGCAATGAGCAGTTCTTC. The V and J genes are TRBV12-3 or TRBV12-4 and TRBJ2-1, with TRBD1 matching over 12 bases. CDR3 length: 16 residues. J was trimmed by 6 bases and V by 5 bases; bases with no gene match: 8.

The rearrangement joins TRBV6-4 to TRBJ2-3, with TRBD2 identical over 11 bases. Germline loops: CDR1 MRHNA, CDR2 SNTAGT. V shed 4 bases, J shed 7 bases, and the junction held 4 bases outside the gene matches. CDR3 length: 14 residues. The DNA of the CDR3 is TGTGCCAGCAGTGTCCTAGCGGGGGGCAATACGCAGTATTTT. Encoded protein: CASSVLAGGNTQYF.

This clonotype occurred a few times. CDR3 sequence: CASSLERQGGKQYF. The CDR3 DNA reads as TGCGCCAGCAGCTTGGAACGACAGGGTGGAAAGCAGTACTTC. V usage is TRBV5-1 and J usage is TRBJ2-7, with TRBD1 matching over 7 bases. Looked up from germline, CDR1 is SGHRS and CDR2 is YFSETQ. This CDR3 has 14 amino acids. Trimming cost V 0 bases and J 8 bases; bases outside gene matches: 8.

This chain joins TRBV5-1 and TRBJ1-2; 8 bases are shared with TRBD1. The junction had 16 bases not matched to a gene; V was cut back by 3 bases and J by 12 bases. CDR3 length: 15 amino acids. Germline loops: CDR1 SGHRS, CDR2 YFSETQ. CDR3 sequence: CASSSTLNQDRAHTF. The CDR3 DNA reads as TGCGCCAGCAGCTCCACCCTTAACCAGGACAGGGCCCACACCTTC.